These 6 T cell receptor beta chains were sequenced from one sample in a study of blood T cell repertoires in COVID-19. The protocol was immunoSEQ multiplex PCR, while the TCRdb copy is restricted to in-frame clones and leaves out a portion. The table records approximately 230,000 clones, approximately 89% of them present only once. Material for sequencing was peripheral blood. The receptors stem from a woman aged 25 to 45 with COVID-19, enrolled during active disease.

The DNA of the CDR3 is TGTGCCAGCAGTTACACAGGCTATAGCAATCAGCCCCAGCATTTT. Amino acid sequence: CASSYTGYSNQPQHF. The chain has TRBV6-5 and TRBJ1-5; tentative D call: TRBD1 (5 bases). Trimming shortened V by 2 bases and J by 0 bases, and 8 bases separated the two germline ends. Germline V gene sequence: CDR1 MNHEY, CDR2 SVGAGI. This CDR3 comprises 15 residues.

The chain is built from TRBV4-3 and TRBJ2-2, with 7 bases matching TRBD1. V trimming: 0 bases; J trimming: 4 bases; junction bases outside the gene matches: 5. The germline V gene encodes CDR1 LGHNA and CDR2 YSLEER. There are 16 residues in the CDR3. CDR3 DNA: TGCGCCAGCAGCCAAGATCAGGGGACAGCCACCGGGGAGCTGTTTTTT. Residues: CASSQDQGTATGELFF.

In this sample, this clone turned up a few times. DNA of the CDR3: TGCGCCAGCAGCCAGGAAGTAACGGGGTCGGGCACCGGGGAGCTGTTTTTT. Its protein is CASSQEVTGSGTGELFF. The gene calls are TRBV5-1 and TRBJ2-2, with a weak D call TRBD2 (5 bases). This CDR3 region has 17 residues. CDR1 and CDR2 (germline): SGHRS, YFSETQ. The V end was cut by 4 bases, the J end by 4 bases, with 20 bases between.

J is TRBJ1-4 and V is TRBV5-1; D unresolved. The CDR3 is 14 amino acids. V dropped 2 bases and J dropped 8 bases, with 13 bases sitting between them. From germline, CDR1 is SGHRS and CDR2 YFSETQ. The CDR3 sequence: CASSLTPGGEKLFF. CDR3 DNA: TGCGCCAGCAGCTTAACCCCGGGAGGGGAAAAACTGTTTTTT.

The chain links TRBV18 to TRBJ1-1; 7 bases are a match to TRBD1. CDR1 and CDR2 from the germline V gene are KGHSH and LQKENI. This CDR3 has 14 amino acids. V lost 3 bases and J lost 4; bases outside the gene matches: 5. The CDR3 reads CASSPPGGTTEAFF. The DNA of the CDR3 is TGTGCCAGCTCACCTCCAGGGGGAACCACTGAAGCTTTCTTT.

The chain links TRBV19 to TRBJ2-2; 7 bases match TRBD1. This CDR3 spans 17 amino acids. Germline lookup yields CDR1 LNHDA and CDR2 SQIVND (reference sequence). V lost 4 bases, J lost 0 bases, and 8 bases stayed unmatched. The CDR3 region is CASSTDGQAPNTGELFF. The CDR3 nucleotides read TGTGCCAGTAGTACGGATGGACAGGCCCCGAACACCGGGGAGCTGTTTTTT.